A selection of T cell receptor beta chains follows, all from one sample in a study of T cells in Graves' hyperthyroidism and ophthalmopathy. MiXCR, run by TCRdb on the multiplex PCR reads, gives a single entry per CDR3 protein. The profile shows some 700,000 distinct CDR3 sequences, roughly 17% of them singletons. The sequenced material came from blood. These receptors all come from a man aged 45 to 65 with Graves' hyperthyroidism. Both conserved end residues are part of each CDR3. Each record gives: V gene, D gene, clone size, J gene, CDR3 protein, CDR3 DNA. D genes are given only for firm matches. Clone sizes are given selectively: once, few, many, or a class where the clone is expanded.

V: TRBV7-3
D: TRBD2
size: many
J: TRBJ2-1
CDR3: CASSLRGLAGGPYNEQFF
DNA: TGTGCCAGCAGCCTCCGGGGACTAGCGGGAGGGCCGTATAATGAGCAGTTCTTC

V: TRBV5-1
D: TRBD2
size: NA
J: TRBJ2-5
CDR3: CVSSLGLAGQETQYF
DNA: TGCGTCAGCAGCTTGGGACTAGCGGGTCAAGAGACCCAGTACTTC

V: TRBV7-9
D: NA
size: few
J: TRBJ1-5
CDR3: CASSLMGSNQPQHF
DNA: TGTGCCAGCAGCCTGATGGGGTCAAATCAGCCCCAGCATTTT

V: TRBV7-8
D: NA
size: many
J: TRBJ2-3
CDR3: CASSLFGTDTQYF
DNA: TGTGCCAGCAGCTTGTTTGGCACAGATACGCAGTATTTT

V: TRBV6-1
D: NA
size: NA
J: TRBJ1-4
CDR3: CASSYGGLGEKLFF
DNA: TGTGCCAGCAGTTATGGGGGGTTAGGGGAAAAACTGTTTTTT

V: TRBV7-2
D: TRBD2
size: many
J: TRBJ2-3
CDR3: CASSLALTGGTDTQYF
DNA: TGTGCCAGCAGCTTAGCGTTGACGGGAGGGACAGATACGCAGTATTTT

V: TRBV6-2/TRBV6-3
D: TRBD2
size: NA
J: TRBJ2-3
CDR3: CASSPTSTTDTQYF
DNA: TGTGCCAGCAGCCCGACTAGCACCACAGATACGCAGTATTTT

V: TRBV6-1
D: NA
size: few
J: TRBJ1-2
CDR3: CASSQADRTNYGYTF
DNA: TGTGCCAGCAGTCAGGCGGACAGAACAAACTATGGCTACACCTTC

V: TRBV28
D: TRBD1
size: many
J: TRBJ1-4
CDR3: CASSRPGQEKLFF
DNA: TGTGCCAGCAGTCGGCCGGGACAGGAAAAACTGTTTTTT

V: TRBV7-3
D: TRBD2
size: NA
J: TRBJ2-5
CDR3: CASSLSLAEEETQYF
DNA: TGTGCCAGCAGCTTAAGCCTAGCGGAGGAAGAGACCCAGTACTTC

V: TRBV2
D: NA
size: few
J: TRBJ2-3
CDR3: CASSEIGSTSTDTQYF
DNA: TGTGCCAGCAGTGAAATTGGTTCCACTAGCACAGATACGCAGTATTTT

V: TRBV7-8
D: NA
size: few
J: TRBJ2-1
CDR3: CASGTSLGEQFF
DNA: TGTGCCAGCGGCACTAGCTTGGGTGAGCAGTTCTTC

V: TRBV28
D: TRBD2
size: many
J: TRBJ2-1
CDR3: CASSPLGRSSYNEQFF
DNA: TGTGCCAGCAGTCCCCTCGGGAGGAGCTCCTACAATGAGCAGTTCTTC

V: TRBV7-6
D: NA
size: NA
J: TRBJ2-1
CDR3: CASSLGQLRELDRAEQFF
DNA: TGTGCCAGCAGCTTAGGACAGCTCAGGGAACTTGATCGTGCTGAGCAGTTCTTC

V: TRBV6-1
D: NA
size: NA
J: TRBJ1-2
CDR3: CASSRTRGLYGYTF
DNA: TGTGCCAGCAGCCGGACAAGGGGCCTCTATGGCTACACCTTC

V: TRBV6-1
D: TRBD1
size: many
J: TRBJ2-1
CDR3: CASRTGSSYNEQFF
DNA: TGTGCCAGCCGGACAGGGAGCTCCTACAATGAGCAGTTCTTC

V: TRBV3-1
D: TRBD1
size: NA
J: TRBJ2-3
CDR3: CASSHPRDRGPRDTQYF
DNA: TGTGCCAGCAGCCACCCGCGGGACAGGGGACCCCGAGATACGCAGTATTTT

V: TRBV11-3
D: NA
size: many
J: TRBJ2-1
CDR3: CASSPGSPDSYNEQFF
DNA: TGTGCCAGCAGCCCAGGGAGTCCAGACTCCTACAATGAGCAGTTCTTC

V: TRBV30
D: NA
size: few
J: TRBJ1-5
CDR3: CACCEISNQPQHF
DNA: TGTGCCTGTTGCGAGATTAGCAATCAGCCCCAGCATTTT

V: TRBV14
D: NA
size: many
J: TRBJ2-5
CDR3: CASNFAGQETQYF
DNA: TGTGCCAGCAACTTCGCGGGACAAGAGACCCAGTACTTC

V: TRBV13
D: NA
size: NA
J: TRBJ2-2
CDR3: CASREEFIAGELFF
DNA: TGTGCCAGCAGGGAAGAGTTCATCGCCGGGGAGCTGTTTTTT

V: TRBV12-3/TRBV12-4
D: TRBD2
size: many
J: TRBJ2-7
CDR3: CASSPRLAGESYEQYF
DNA: TGTGCCAGCAGTCCCCGACTAGCGGGAGAATCCTACGAGCAGTACTTC

V: TRBV10-1
D: NA
size: many
J: TRBJ1-1
CDR3: CASTNRENTEAFF
DNA: TGCGCCAGCACGAACAGGGAGAACACTGAAGCTTTCTTT

V: TRBV9
D: NA
size: many
J: TRBJ1-2
CDR3: CASSVDVNYGYTF
DNA: TGTGCCAGCAGCGTAGATGTTAACTATGGCTACACCTTC

V: TRBV11-2
D: NA
size: many
J: TRBJ2-1
CDR3: CASSPLEWERSYNEQFF
DNA: TGTGCCAGCAGCCCCCTCGAGTGGGAGCGGTCCTACAATGAGCAGTTCTTC

V: TRBV7-6
D: NA
size: many
J: TRBJ2-1
CDR3: CASSLGSGDLYNEQFF
DNA: TGTGCCAGCAGCTTAGGTTCGGGGGACCTCTACAATGAGCAGTTCTTC

V: TRBV19
D: TRBD2
size: many
J: TRBJ2-7
CDR3: CASNTGTSAAYEQYF
DNA: TGTGCCAGTAACACCGGGACTAGCGCCGCCTACGAGCAGTACTTC